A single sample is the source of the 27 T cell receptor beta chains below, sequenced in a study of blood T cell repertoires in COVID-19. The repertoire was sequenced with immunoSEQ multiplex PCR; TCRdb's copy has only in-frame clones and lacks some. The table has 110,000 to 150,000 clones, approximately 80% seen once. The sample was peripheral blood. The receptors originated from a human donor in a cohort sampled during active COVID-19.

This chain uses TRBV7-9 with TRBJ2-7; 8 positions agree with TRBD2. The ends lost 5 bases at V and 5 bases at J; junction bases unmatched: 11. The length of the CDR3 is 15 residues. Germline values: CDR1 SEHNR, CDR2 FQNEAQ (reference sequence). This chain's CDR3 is CASSTWTSLPDEQYF. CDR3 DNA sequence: TGTGCCAGCAGCACTTGGACTAGCCTGCCGGACGAGCAGTACTTC.

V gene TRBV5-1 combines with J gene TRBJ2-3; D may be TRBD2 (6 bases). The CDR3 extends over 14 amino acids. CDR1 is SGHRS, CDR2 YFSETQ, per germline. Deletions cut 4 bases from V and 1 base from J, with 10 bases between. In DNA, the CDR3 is TGCGCCAGCAGCCCTTCTAGCGGCACAGATACGCAGTATTTT. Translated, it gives CASSPSSGTDTQYF.

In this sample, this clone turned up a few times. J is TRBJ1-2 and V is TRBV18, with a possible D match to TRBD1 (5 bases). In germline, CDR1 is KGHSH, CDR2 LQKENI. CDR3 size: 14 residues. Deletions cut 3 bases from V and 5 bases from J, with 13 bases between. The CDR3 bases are TGTGCCAGCTCACCGACCGGGACTGAATATGGCTACACCTTC. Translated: CASSPTGTEYGYTF.

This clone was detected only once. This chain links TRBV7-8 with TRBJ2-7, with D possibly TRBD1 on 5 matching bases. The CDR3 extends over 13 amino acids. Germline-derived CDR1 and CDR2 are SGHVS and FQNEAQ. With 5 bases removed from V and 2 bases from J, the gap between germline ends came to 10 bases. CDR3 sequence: CASSRGQTYEQYF. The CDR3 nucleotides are TGTGCCAGCAGCAGGGGTCAGACCTACGAGCAGTACTTC. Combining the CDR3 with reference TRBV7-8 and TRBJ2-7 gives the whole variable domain GAGVSQSPRYKVAKRGQDVALRCDPISGHVSLFWYQQALGQGPEFLTYFQNEAQLDKSGLPSDRFFAERPEGSVSTLKIQRTQQEDSAVYLCASSRGQTYEQYFGPGTRLTVT.

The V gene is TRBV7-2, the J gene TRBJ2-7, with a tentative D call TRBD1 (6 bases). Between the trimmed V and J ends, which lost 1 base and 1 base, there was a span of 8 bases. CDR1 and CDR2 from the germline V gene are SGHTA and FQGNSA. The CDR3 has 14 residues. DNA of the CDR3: TGTGCCAGCAGCTTAGACAGGGAGTCCTACGAGCAGTACTTC. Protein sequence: CASSLDRESYEQYF.

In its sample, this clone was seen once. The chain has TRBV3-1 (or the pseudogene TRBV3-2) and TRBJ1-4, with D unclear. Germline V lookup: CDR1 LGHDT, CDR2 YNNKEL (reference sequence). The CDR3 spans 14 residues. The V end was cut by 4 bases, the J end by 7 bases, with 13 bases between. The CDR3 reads CASSLQSRAEKLFF. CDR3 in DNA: TGTGCCAGCAGCCTTCAGTCGAGGGCTGAAAAACTGTTTTTT.

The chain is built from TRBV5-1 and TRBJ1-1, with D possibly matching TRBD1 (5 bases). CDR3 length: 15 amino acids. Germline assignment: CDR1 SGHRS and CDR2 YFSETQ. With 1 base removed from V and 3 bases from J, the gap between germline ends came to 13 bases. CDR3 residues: CASSLPKGTDTEAFF. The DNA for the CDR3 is TGCGCCAGCAGCTTGCCGAAAGGGACTGACACTGAAGCTTTCTTT.

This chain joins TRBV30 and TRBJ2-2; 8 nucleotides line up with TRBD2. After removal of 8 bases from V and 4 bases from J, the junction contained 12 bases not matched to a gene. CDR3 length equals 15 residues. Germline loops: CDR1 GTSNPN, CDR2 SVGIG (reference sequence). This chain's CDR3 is CAAPPAGGLTGELFF. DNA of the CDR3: TGTGCCGCCCCCCCTGCGGGGGGACTCACCGGGGAGCTGTTTTTT.

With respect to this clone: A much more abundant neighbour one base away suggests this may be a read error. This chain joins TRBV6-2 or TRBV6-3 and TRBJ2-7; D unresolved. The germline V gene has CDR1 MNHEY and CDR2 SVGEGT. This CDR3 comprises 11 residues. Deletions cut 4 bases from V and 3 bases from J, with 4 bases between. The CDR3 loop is CASSSIYEQYF. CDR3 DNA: TGTGCCAGCAGTTCCATCTACGAGCAGTACTTC.

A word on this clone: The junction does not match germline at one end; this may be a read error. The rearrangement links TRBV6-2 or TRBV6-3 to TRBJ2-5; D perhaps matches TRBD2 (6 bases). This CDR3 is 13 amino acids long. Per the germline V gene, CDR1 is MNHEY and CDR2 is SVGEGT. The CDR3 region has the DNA TGTGCCAGCAGTTATACGGTTAGGGAGGTGCGGAACTTC. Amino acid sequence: CASSYTVREVRNF.

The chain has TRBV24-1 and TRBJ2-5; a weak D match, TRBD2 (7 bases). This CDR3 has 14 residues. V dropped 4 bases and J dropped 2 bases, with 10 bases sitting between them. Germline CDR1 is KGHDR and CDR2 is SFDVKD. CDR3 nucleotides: TGTGCCACCAGTGACGGGGGGCAGCAAGAGACCCAGTACTTC. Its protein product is CATSDGGQQETQYF.

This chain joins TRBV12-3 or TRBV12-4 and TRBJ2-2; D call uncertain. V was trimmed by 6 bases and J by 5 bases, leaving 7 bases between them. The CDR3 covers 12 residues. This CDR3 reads CASSRSTGELFF. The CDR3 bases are TGTGCCAGCAGCCGTAGTACCGGGGAGCTGTTTTTT.

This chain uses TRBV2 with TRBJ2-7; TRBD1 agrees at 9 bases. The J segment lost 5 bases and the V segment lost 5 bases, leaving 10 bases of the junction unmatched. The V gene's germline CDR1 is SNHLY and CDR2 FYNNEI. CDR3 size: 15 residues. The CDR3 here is CASSHPGTGINEQYF. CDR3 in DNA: TGTGCCAGCAGTCACCCCGGGACAGGGATTAACGAGCAGTACTTC.

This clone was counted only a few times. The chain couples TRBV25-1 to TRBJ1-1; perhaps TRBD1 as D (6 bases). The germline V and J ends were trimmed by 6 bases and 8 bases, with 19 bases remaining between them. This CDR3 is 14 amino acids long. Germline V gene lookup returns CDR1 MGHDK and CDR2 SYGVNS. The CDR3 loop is CASSHQGRGVEAFF. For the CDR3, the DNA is TGTGCCAGCAGCCATCAGGGGCGTGGGGTCGAAGCTTTCTTT.

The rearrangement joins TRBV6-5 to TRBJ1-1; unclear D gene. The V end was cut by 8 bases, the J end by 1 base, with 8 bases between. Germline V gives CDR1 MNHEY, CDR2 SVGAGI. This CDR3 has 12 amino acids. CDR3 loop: CASGSGNTEAFF. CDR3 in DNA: TGTGCCAGCGGGTCGGGGAACACTGAAGCTTTCTTT.

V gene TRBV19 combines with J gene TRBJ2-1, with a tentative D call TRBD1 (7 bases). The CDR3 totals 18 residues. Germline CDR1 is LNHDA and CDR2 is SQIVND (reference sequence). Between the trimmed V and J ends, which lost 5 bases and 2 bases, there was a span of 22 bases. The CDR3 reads CASSPRRGRLGAYNEQFF. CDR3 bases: TGTGCCAGTAGTCCCCGGAGGGGGCGGCTCGGTGCCTACAATGAGCAGTTCTTC.

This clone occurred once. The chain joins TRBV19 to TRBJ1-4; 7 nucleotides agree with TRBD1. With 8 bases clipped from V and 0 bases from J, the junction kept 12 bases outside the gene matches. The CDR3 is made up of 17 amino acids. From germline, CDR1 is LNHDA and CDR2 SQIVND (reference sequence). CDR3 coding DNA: TGTGCCAGTCGAAACACAGGGGCCCAAACAACTAATGAAAAACTGTTTTTT. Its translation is CASRNTGAQTTNEKLFF.

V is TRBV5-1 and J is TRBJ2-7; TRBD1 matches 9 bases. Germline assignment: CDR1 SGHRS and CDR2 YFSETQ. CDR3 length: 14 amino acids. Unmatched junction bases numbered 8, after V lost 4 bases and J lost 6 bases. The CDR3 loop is CASSALQGAGEQYF. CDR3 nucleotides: TGCGCCAGCAGCGCGCTACAGGGGGCTGGCGAGCAGTACTTC.

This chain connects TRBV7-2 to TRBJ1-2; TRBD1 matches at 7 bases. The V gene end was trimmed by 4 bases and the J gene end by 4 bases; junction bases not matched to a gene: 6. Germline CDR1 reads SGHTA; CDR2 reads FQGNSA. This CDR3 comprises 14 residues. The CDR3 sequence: CASSSGTVLYGYTF. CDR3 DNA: TGTGCCAGCAGCTCTGGGACAGTTCTCTATGGCTACACCTTC.

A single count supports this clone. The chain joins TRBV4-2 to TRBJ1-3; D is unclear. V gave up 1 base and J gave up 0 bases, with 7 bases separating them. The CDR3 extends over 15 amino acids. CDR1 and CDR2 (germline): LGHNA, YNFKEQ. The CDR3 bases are TGTGCCAGCAGCCAAGGGTTAGACTCTGGAAACACCATATATTTT. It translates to CASSQGLDSGNTIYF.

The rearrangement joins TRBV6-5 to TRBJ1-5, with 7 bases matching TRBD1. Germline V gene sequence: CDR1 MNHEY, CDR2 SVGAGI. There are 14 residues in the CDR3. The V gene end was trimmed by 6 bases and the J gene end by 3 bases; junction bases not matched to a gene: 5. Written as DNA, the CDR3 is TGTGCCAGCAGCACAGGGGAGCCCAATCAGCCCCAGCATTTT. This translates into CASSTGEPNQPQHF.

This chain's CDR3 is CASSIKTGANSPLHF. The CDR3 nucleotides read TGTGCCAGTAGTATCAAGACAGGGGCGAATTCACCCCTCCACTTT. This chain joins TRBV19 and TRBJ1-6; 8 positions match TRBD1. This CDR3 region has 15 residues. The trim removed 3 bases at V and 7 bases at J, leaving 5 bases unmatched. The V gene's germline CDR1 is LNHDA and CDR2 SQIVND (reference sequence).

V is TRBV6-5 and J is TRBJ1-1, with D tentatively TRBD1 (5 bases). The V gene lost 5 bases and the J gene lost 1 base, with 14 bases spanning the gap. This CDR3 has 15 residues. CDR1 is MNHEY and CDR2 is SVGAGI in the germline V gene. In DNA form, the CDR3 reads TGTGCCAGCAGTAAACGACAGAATACGAACACTGAAGCTTTCTTT. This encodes CASSKRQNTNTEAFF.

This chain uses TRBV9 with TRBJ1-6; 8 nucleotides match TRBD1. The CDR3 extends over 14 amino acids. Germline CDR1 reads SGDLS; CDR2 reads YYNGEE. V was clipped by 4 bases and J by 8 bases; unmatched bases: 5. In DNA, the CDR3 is TGTGCCAGCAGCCCTCACAGGGGGGATTCACCCCTCCACTTT. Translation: CASSPHRGDSPLHF.

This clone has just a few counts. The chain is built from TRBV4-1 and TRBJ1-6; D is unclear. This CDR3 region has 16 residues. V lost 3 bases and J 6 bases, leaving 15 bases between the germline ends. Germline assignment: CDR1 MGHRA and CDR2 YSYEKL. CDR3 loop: CASSQLVGRLNSPLHF. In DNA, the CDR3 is TGCGCCAGCAGCCAGTTGGTGGGCCGCCTTAATTCACCCCTCCACTTT.

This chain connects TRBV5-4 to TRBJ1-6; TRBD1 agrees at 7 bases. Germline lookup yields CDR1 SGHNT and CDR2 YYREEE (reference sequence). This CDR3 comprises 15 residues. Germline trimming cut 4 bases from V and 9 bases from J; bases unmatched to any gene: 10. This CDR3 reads CASSARQGGISPLHF. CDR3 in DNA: TGTGCCAGCAGCGCTCGACAGGGCGGCATTTCACCCCTCCACTTT.

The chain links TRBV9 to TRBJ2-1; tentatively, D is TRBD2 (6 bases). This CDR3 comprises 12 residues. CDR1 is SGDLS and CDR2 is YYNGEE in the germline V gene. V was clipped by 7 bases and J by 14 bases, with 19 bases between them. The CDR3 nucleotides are TGTGCCAGCTTAAGACGGAGGGACTGGGAGTTCTTC. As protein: CASLRRRDWEFF.